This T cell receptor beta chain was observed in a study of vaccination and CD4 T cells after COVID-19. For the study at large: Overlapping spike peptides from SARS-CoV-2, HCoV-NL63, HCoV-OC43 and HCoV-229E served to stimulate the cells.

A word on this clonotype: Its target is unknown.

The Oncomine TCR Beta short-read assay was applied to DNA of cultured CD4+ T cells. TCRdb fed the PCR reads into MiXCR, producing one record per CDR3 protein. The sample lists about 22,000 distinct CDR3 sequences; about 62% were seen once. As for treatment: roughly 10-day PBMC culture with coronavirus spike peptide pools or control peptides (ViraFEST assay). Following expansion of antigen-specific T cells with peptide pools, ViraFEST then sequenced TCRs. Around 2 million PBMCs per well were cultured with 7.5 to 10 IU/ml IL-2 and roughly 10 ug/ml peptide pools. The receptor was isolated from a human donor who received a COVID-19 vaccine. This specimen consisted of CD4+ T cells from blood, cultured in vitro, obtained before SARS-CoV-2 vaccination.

The CDR3 is CASSEAGSGANVLTF. The CDR3, as DNA: TGTGCCAGCAGTGAAGCTGGAAGCGGGGCCAACGTCCTGACTTTC. The chain is built from TRBV6-1 and TRBJ2-6, with D hard to call. This CDR3 has 15 amino acids. Looked up from germline, CDR1 is MNHNS and CDR2 is SASEGT. Trimming pared 0 bases from V and 4 bases from J, leaving 7 bases between.